This T cell receptor beta chain is from a study of blood T cell repertoires in COVID-19. Method: immunoSEQ multiplex PCR; TCRdb's copy keeps in-frame clones and lacks some. There are some 240,000 clones in the sample; 85% occur only once, and more than 2% lies in the top ten. The CDR3 runs 10 residues. From germline, CDR1 is DFQATT and CDR2 SNEGSKA (reference sequence). V lost 6 bases and J 5 bases, leaving 7 bases between the germline ends. J is TRBJ1-1 and V is TRBV20-1, with no clear D. The material sequenced was peripheral blood. The receptor comes from a woman in her seventies with COVID-19, enrolled during active disease. The CDR3 DNA follows: TGCAGTGCGCCCGGGACTGAAGCTTTCTTT. It codes for CSAPGTEAFF.